These 11 T cell receptor beta chains came from one sample sequenced in a study of identical twins. MiXCR, run by TCRdb on the 5' RACE reads, gives a single entry per CDR3 protein. The repertoire holds 640,000 or so distinct CDR3 sequences, with around 5.7% as singletons. Specimen: naive T cells sorted from blood. These receptors all stem from a young man in good health.

This clonotype was detected a few times. The chain carries TRBV20-1 and TRBJ2-1; D remains ambiguous. Trimming pared 2 bases from V and 6 bases from J, leaving 8 bases between. Germline-derived CDR1 and CDR2 are DFQATT and SNEGSKA (reference sequence). This CDR3 spans 12 amino acids. This chain's CDR3 is CSARLVPNEQFF. CDR3 bases: TGCAGTGCTAGACTAGTCCCCAATGAGCAGTTCTTC.

A word on this clonotype: As the CDR3 is not closed by the conserved phenylalanine or tryptophan, this likely results from a read error. The chain employs TRBV12-3 or TRBV12-4 and TRBJ1-5, with D possibly TRBD1 on 5 matching bases. The CDR3 length is 12 residues. V gave up 6 bases and J gave up 4 bases, with 7 bases separating them. The CDR3 protein is CASRRQNQPQHS. The CDR3 bases are TGTGCCAGCAGAAGACAGAATCAGCCCCAGCATTCT.

In its sample, this clonotype was seen many times. The chain has TRBV10-3 and TRBJ2-3; D unclear. From germline, CDR1 is ENHRY and CDR2 SYGVKD. V shed 0 bases and J shed 4 bases, with 8 bases lying between them. The CDR3 has 14 residues. CDR3 nucleotides: TGTGCCATCAGTGAGTCCCGAAGGGCAGATACGCAGTATTTT. Encoded protein: CAISESRRADTQYF.

A few counts support this clonotype. This rearrangement joins TRBV20-1 to TRBJ1-2; D is unresolved. CDR1 and CDR2 from the germline V gene are DFQATT and SNEGSKA (reference sequence). Trimming removed 3 bases from V and 5 bases from J, with 10 bases in between. CDR3 length: 12 amino acids. CDR3 sequence reads: CSARPLTYGYTF. In DNA, the CDR3 is TGCAGTGCTAGGCCCCTTACGTATGGCTACACCTTC.

This clonotype was picked up many times. The V call is TRBV20-1, the J call TRBJ1-5; D is undetermined. This CDR3 has 16 residues. Per the germline V gene, CDR1 is DFQATT and CDR2 is SNEGSKA (reference sequence). V shed 0 bases and J shed 0 bases, with 12 bases lying between them. DNA for the CDR3: TGCAGTGCTAGAGATGCTAGCAGGTATAGCAATCAGCCCCAGCATTTT. Translated, it gives CSARDASRYSNQPQHF.

The chain couples TRBV5-5 to TRBJ2-5; 7 bases map to TRBD2. V lost 4 bases and J lost 1; bases outside the gene matches: 13. This CDR3 is 17 amino acids long. In germline, CDR1 is SGHKS, CDR2 YYEKEE (reference sequence). The CDR3: CASSPRDYRTSQETQYF. In nucleotides, the CDR3 is TGTGCCAGCAGCCCCCGGGACTATCGCACCTCCCAAGAGACCCAGTACTTC.

The V call is TRBV27, the J call TRBJ2-7; 16 nucleotides line up with TRBD2. Germline-derived CDR1 and CDR2 are MNHEY and SMNVEV (reference sequence). The CDR3 sequence is 17 residues long. V was clipped by 3 bases and J by 4 bases; unmatched bases: 6. CDR3 DNA: TGTGCCAGCAGTTTGGGACTAGCGGGAGGGCCAAGGTACGAGCAGTACTTC. Encoded protein: CASSLGLAGGPRYEQYF.

This clonotype was counted many times. The V call is TRBV20-1, the J call TRBJ2-2, with unresolved D. Germline V lookup: CDR1 DFQATT, CDR2 SNEGSKA (reference sequence). This CDR3 region has 14 residues. V lost 5 bases and J 0 bases, leaving 10 bases between the germline ends. CDR3 DNA: TGCAGTGCTGACCTTGGGGCGAACACCGGGGAGCTGTTTTTT. Encoded protein: CSADLGANTGELFF.

This clonotype has a count of ten or more. The rearrangement uses TRBV9 and TRBJ2-5; D not resolved. This CDR3 spans 13 amino acids. Looked up from germline, CDR1 is SGDLS and CDR2 is YYNGEE. Trimming stripped 4 bases from V and 5 bases from J, with 12 bases between. The CDR3, as DNA: TGTGCCAGCAGCCCCACGAGTGTGGAGACCCAGTACTTC. Amino acid sequence: CASSPTSVETQYF.

This clonotype was seen a few times. V gene TRBV4-3 combines with J gene TRBJ2-2; D not resolved. Germline values: CDR1 LGHNA, CDR2 YSLEER. This CDR3 spans 14 amino acids. V lost 3 bases and J lost 5, with 10 bases in between. The CDR3 sequence is CASSQKGGTGELFF. The CDR3 nucleotides read TGCGCCAGCAGCCAGAAAGGTGGGACCGGGGAGCTGTTTTTT.

The CDR3 is CASSFRQTTGELFF. In DNA, the CDR3 is TGTGCCAGCAGTTTCAGGCAGACCACCGGGGAGCTGTTTTTT. The chain employs TRBV5-6 and TRBJ2-2, with D unclear. The ends were cut back, 5 bases at V and 4 bases at J, with 12 bases in the middle. Germline CDR1 SGHDT, CDR2 YYEEEE. The CDR3 has 14 residues. Supplemented by reference TRBV5-6 and TRBJ2-2, the full variable domain reads DAGVTQSPTHLIKTRGQQVTLRCSPKSGHDTVSWYQQALGQGPQFIFQYYEEEERQRGNFPDRFSGHQFPNYSSELNVNALLLGDSALYLCASSFRQTTGELFFGEGSRLTVL.